The table lists the clone carrying this T cell receptor (beta chain) with a few counts. The antigen is undetermined. TCRdb re-called the reads through MiXCR, storing one row per CDR3 protein. Among approximately 730,000 distinct CDR3 sequences listed, about 29% were seen once. These data come from a study of T cell repertoires in cytomegalovirus infection. Study outcomes and limitations: Frequencies of public TCR beta families were cumulated, and this identified carriers of CMV plus the relevant HLA.

The ends were cut back, 1 base at V and 0 bases at J, with 14 bases in the middle. This CDR3 contains 17 residues. CDR1 is MNHEY and CDR2 is SMNVEV in the germline V gene (reference sequence). The clonotype originates from a human donor in good health (CMV status not recorded). Some clones in this sample may be carry-over from other donors' samples. The rearrangement uses TRBV27 and TRBJ2-3; possibly TRBD2 for D (7 bases). The sample consisted of cultured CD8+ T cells from PBMCs, taken from culture after CMV antigen stimulation. The CDR3 sequence: CASSLWGGPSSTDTQYF. The CDR3 DNA is TGTGCCAGCAGTTTATGGGGGGGGCCCTCTAGCACAGATACGCAGTATTTT.